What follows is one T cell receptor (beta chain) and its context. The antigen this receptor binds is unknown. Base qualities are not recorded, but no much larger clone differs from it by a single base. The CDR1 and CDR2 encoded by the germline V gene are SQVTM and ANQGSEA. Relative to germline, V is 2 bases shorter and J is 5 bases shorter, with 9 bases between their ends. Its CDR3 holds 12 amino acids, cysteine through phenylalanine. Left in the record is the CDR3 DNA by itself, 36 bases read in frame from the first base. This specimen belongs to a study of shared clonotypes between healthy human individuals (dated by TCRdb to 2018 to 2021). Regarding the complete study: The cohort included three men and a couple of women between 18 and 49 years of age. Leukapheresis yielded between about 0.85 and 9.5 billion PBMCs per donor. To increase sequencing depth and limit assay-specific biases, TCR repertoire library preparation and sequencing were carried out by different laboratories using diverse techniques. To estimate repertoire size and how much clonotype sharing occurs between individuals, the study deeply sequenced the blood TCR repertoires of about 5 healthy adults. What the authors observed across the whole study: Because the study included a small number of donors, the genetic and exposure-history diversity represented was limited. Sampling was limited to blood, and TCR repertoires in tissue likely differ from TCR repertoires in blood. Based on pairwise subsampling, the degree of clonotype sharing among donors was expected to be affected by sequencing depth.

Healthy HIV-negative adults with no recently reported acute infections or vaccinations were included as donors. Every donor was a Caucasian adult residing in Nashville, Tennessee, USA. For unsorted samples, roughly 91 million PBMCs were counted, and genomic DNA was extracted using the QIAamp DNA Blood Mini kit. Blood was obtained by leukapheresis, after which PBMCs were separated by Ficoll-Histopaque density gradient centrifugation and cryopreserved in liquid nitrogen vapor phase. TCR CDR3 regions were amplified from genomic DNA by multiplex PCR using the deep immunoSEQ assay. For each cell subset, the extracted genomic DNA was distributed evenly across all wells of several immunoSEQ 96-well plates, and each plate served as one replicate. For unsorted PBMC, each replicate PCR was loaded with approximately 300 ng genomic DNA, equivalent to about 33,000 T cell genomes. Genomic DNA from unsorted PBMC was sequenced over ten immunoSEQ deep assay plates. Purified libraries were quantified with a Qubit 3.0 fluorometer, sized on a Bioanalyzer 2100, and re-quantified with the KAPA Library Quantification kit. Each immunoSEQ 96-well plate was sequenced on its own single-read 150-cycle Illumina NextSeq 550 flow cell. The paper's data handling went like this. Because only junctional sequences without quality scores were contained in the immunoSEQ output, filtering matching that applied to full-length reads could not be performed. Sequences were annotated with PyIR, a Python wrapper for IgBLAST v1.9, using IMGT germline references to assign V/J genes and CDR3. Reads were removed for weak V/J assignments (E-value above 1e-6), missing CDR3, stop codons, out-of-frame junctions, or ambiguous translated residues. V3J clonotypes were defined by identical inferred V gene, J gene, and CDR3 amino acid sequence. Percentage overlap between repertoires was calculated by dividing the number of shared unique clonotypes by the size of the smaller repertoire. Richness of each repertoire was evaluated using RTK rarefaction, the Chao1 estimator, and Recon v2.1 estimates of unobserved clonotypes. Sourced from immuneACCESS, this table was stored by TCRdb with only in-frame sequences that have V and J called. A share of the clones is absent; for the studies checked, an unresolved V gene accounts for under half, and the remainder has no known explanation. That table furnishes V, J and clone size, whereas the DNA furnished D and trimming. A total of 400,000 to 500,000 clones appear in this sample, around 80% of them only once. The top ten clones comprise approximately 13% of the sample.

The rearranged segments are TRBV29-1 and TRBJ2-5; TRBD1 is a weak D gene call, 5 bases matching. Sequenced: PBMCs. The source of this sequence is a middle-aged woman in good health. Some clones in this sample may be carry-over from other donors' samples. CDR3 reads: CSVEKTVETQYF. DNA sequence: TGCAGCGTTGAAAAGACAGTCGAGACCCAGTACTTC.